This T cell receptor beta chain was identified in a study of monozygotic twins with inflammatory bowel disease (dated by TCRdb to the late 2010s). Describing the broader study: A total of approximately 28 monozygotic twin pairs were included in the full study, comprising nine German pairs (four IBD-concordant, five IBD-discordant) and 19 IBD-discordant Danish pairs. Disease-associated traits were sought mainly through comparisons between IBD patients and their genetically identical healthy co-twins within discordant pairs. Each individual had, on average, about 151 000 unique TCRalpha sequences and 181 000 unique TCRbeta sequences available for analysis.

From each donor, a roughly 2.7 ml peripheral blood sample was collected into PAXgene tubes and kept at -80 degrees C. Without any T cell sorting, total RNA was extracted from whole blood using the PAXgene blood miRNA kit on an automated QIAcube. Peripheral blood from monozygotic twin pairs concordant or discordant for inflammatory bowel disease was subjected to deep TCRalpha and TCRbeta repertoire profiling with unique molecular barcoding. Smoking habits were recorded for all twin pairs, and individuals were classified as current, former or never smokers. On this clonotype: Its recognized antigen is unknown.

Library construction relied on 5' RACE. The input for every TCR library was 3,500 to 4,500 ng of total RNA. For each sample, cDNA was synthesized in eight separate reactions using SMARTScribe reverse transcriptase. During cDNA synthesis, unique molecular identifiers containing a 6-nucleotide sample barcode were introduced by template switching. Amplification of TCRalpha and TCRbeta cDNA involved two nested PCRs of 16 and 9 cycles, and each PCR was followed by bead purification. Before amplification, the cDNA was treated with uracil DNA-glycosylase and purified using the QIAquick PCR purification kit. The second PCR added Illumina TruSeq-compatible adapters along with sample-specific barcodes. TapeStation and Qubit were used to check library quality and concentration, and around 4.7 ng of each library was pooled. Sequencing of the pooled libraries was done on an Illumina HiSeq2500 single-index Rapid Run using custom sequencing primers and 2 x 100 bp reads. In the authors' own workflow: PCR and sequencing errors were corrected by UMI-based consensus assembly using MiGEC version 1.2.6. MiXCR version 2.1.1 was used for V(D)J alignment, clonotype assembly and CDR3 extraction. Normalisation of gene usage, clonotype sharing and MAIT/NKT TCR abundance was achieved by analysing the top 1000, 10 000 and 20 000 clonotypes per sample. After downsampling to 27 000 UMIs, diversity was calculated as the inverse Simpson index using the vegan R package. Paired Mann-Whitney U tests on discordant twin pairs were used, with Benjamini-Hochberg multiple-testing correction. TCRdb reprocessed the reads into one record per CDR3 protein sequence, lacking DNA. TCRdb's processing, not the authors' own work, is the source of the V and J calls. The table of this sample itemizes approximately 400,000 distinct CDR3 sequences. The ten largest clonotypes hold more than 2% of the sample.

Overall study outcomes, separate from this receptor: The results gave no support for a single strong signal or clonotype linked to IBD. A decrease in TCRbeta repertoire diversity, as measured by inverse Simpson index, was observed in IBD patients compared with their healthy co-twins. Compared with healthy twins, IBD patients had fewer clonotypes in common with other individuals, a difference most pronounced in patients showing signs of disease activity. Repertoire similarity did not differ between concordant and discordant twins, which could be due to limited statistical power. Differing immunosuppressive treatments among patients may have added background noise and inter-individual variability to the repertoires. The analysis was unable to tell apart different T cell subtypes.

The sequencing sample was made of blood. This receptor was obtained from a human donor with ulcerative colitis or Crohn's disease, or a healthy co-twin of an affected twin (not recorded which).

The CDR3 amino acid sequence is: CASSAVSNTGELFF. Recombination joined TRBV25-1 with TRBJ2-2. There are 14 amino acids in the CDR3, from cysteine to phenylalanine inclusive. The coding DNA is unavailable. From a lookup of the germline V gene, CDR1 and CDR2 are MGHDK and SYGVNS.